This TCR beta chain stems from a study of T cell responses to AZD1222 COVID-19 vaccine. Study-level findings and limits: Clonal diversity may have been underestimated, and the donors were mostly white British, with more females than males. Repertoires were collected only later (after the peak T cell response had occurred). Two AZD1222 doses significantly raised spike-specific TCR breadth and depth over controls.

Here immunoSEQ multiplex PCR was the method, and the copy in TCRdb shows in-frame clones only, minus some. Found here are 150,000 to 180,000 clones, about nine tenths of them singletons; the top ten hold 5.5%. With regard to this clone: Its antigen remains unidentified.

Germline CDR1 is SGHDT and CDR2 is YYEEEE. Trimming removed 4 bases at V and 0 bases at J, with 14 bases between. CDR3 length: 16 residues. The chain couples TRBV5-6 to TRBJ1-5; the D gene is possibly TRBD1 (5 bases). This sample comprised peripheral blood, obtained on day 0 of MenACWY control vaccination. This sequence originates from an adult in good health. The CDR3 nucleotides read TGTGCCAGCAGCCACCTGGGGCAGGGTAGCAATCAGCCCCAGCATTTT. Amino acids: CASSHLGQGSNQPQHF.